This entry lists 27 T cell receptor beta chains sequenced from one sample in a study of control samples from healthy donors and cancer patients. Clones were read by immunoSEQ multiplex PCR, and TCRdb kept only the in-frame ones, dropping some. The sample has 150,000 to 160,000 clones; just under 95% are singletons. The sequencing input was blood. Every receptor here comes from a man aged 35 to 55 in good health.

The chain is built from TRBV5-5 and TRBJ2-7, with TRBD1 matching 7 bases. CDR1 and CDR2 from the germline V gene are SGHKS and YYEKEE (reference sequence). The CDR3 extends over 13 amino acids. Trimming cost V 10 bases and J 4 bases; bases outside gene matches: 11. In DNA, the CDR3 is TGTGCCGAACCGGGACAGCCCTTATACGAGCAGTACTTC. Protein: CAEPGQPLYEQYF.

The chain employs TRBV28 and TRBJ2-7; possibly TRBD1 or TRBD2 for D (6 bases each). Trimming took off 5 bases at V and 1 base at J, with 15 bases between the two ends. Per the germline V gene, CDR1 is MDHEN and CDR2 is SYDVKM. The CDR3 loop spans 15 amino acids. This CDR3 reads CASSPFGGSSYEQYF. In nucleotides, the CDR3 is TGTGCCAGCAGTCCATTCGGGGGCAGTTCCTACGAGCAGTACTTC.

The chain carries TRBV7-2 and TRBJ2-3; TRBD1 aligns across 10 bases. Losses at the gene ends were 1 base for V and 5 bases for J; bases not matched to a gene: 6. Germline CDR1 reads SGHTA; CDR2 reads FQGNSA. The CDR3 spans 16 residues. CDR3 protein: CASSLGQGAGGDTQYF. The CDR3 nucleotides are TGTGCCAGCAGCTTAGGACAGGGGGCTGGGGGAGATACGCAGTATTTT.

Details on this clone: The junction does not match germline at one end; this may be a read error. This chain links TRBV10-3 with TRBJ1-5, with D tentatively TRBD1 (6 bases). CDR3 length equals 15 residues. Germline-derived CDR1 and CDR2 are ENHRY and SYGVKD. CDR3 sequence: CAINEGGLGNQPQHF. The DNA of the CDR3 is TGTGCCATCAATGAGGGGGGGCTTGGCAATCAGCCCCAGCATTTT.

The chain is built from TRBV4-1 and TRBJ2-5; D is tentatively TRBD1 or TRBD2 (5 bases each). This CDR3 comprises 14 residues. Trimming stripped 4 bases from V and 6 bases from J, with 15 bases between. Germline V gene sequence: CDR1 MGHRA, CDR2 YSYEKL. CDR3 residues: CASSPLDEGQTQYF. DNA of the CDR3: TGCGCCAGCAGCCCGCTGGATGAGGGACAGACCCAGTACTTC.

With regard to this clone: The same CDR3 also results from other DNA sequences found in this sample. CDR3 sequence (DNA): TGCGCCAGCAGCCAAGCTAGGGGCTACACCTTC. Its protein product is CASSQARGYTF. The chain links TRBV4-1 to TRBJ1-2, with D unresolved. V lost 1 base and J lost 8, with 5 bases in between. Per the germline V gene, CDR1 is MGHRA and CDR2 is YSYEKL. The CDR3 loop spans 11 amino acids.

The chain employs TRBV6-5 and TRBJ2-6, with 7 bases fitting TRBD1. Germline V gene data show CDR1 as MNHEY and CDR2 as SVGAGI. There are 14 residues in the CDR3. The V gene end was trimmed by 6 bases and the J gene end by 3 bases; junction bases not matched to a gene: 2. The CDR3 coding sequence is TGTGCCAGCAGAAACAGGGGTGGGGCCAACGTCCTGACTTTC. Translated, it gives CASRNRGGANVLTF.

The chain joins TRBV11-2 to TRBJ2-5; 7 nucleotides agree with TRBD2. Germline CDR1 reads SGHAT; CDR2 reads FQNNGV. V shed 1 base, J shed 3 bases, and the junction held 2 bases outside the gene matches. The CDR3 runs to 14 residues. In DNA form, the CDR3 reads TGTGCCAGCAGCTTAGTGGGGGGGGAAGAGACCCAGTACTTC. This codes for CASSLVGGEETQYF.

The chain joins TRBV30 to TRBJ2-3; 7 bases fit TRBD2. CDR3 size: 13 residues. The germline CDR1 and CDR2 sequences are GTSNPN and SVGIG (reference sequence). Losses at the gene ends were 2 bases for V and 8 bases for J; bases not matched to a gene: 7. CDR3 bases: TGTGCCTGGAGTTGGGGAGGGCTCGGTACGCAGTATTTT. The encoded protein is CAWSWGGLGTQYF.

The rearrangement joins TRBV24-1 to TRBJ2-2; 7 bases match TRBD1. CDR1 is KGHDR, CDR2 SFDVKD, per germline. The V and J ends lost 6 bases and 6 bases, in that order; junction bases with no gene match: 0. The length of the CDR3 is 12 residues. This CDR3 is CATSQGAGELFF. The CDR3 DNA follows: TGTGCCACCAGTCAGGGGGCCGGGGAGCTGTTTTTT.

The genes are TRBV10-1 and TRBJ2-3; maybe TRBD2 (5 bases). This CDR3 is built from 15 residues. Germline lookup yields CDR1 WNHNN and CDR2 SYGVQD (reference sequence). V was cut by 3 bases and J by 4 bases, with 14 bases left in between. The CDR3 region is CASSDPSLRADTQYF. For the CDR3, the DNA is TGCGCCAGCAGTGACCCTAGCTTACGGGCAGATACGCAGTATTTT.

This chain connects TRBV5-4 to TRBJ1-2, with D possibly being TRBD1 (5 bases). Trimming stripped 7 bases from V and 4 bases from J, with 14 bases between. Germline-derived CDR1 and CDR2 are SGHNT and YYREEE (reference sequence). The length of the CDR3 is 13 residues. CDR3 nucleotides: TGTGCCAGCGGGACTCAGGATTTCTATGGCTACACCTTC. Translating it yields CASGTQDFYGYTF. The complete variable domain, with remaining parts taken from reference TRBV5-4 and TRBJ1-2, reads ETGVTQSPTHLIKTRGQQVTLRCSSQSGHNTVSWYQQALGQGPQFIFQYYREEENGRGNFPPRFSGLQFPNYSSELNVNALELDDSALYLCASGTQDFYGYTFGSGTRLTVV.

The gene calls are TRBV29-1 and TRBJ1-1; D gene uncertain. Germline V gene lookup returns CDR1 SQVTM and CDR2 ANQGSEA. This CDR3 is built from 13 residues. V lost 3 bases, J lost 1 base, and 9 bases lay in between. The CDR3 nucleotides are TGCAGCGTTGACCCCTTGGGGAACACTGAAGCTTTCTTT. Protein sequence: CSVDPLGNTEAFF. The full variable domain, completed using reference TRBV29-1 and TRBJ1-1, is SAVISQKPSRDICQRGTSLTIQCQVDSQVTMMFWYRQQPGQSLTLIATANQGSEATYESGFVIDKFPISRPNLTFSTLTVSNMSPEDSSIYLCSVDPLGNTEAFFGQGTRLTVV.

The chain links TRBV3-1 (or the pseudogene TRBV3-2) to TRBJ1-1; D unresolved. Trimming removed 1 base from V and 1 base from J, with 10 bases in between. The CDR3 covers 15 residues. Per the germline V gene, CDR1 is LGHDT and CDR2 is YNNKEL (reference sequence). The CDR3 coding sequence is TGTGCCAGCAGCCAAGGGCCACGGCCGAACACTGAAGCTTTCTTT. Amino acid sequence: CASSQGPRPNTEAFF.

This rearrangement joins TRBV7-3 to TRBJ2-3; no clear D. The CDR3 length is 13 residues. The germline V gene has CDR1 SGHTA and CDR2 FQGTGA. Trimming shortened V by 1 base and J by 14 bases, and 16 bases separated the two germline ends. The CDR3, as DNA: TGTGCCAGCAGCTTAAATGGCGGCGACTCACTGTATTTT. Translated: CASSLNGGDSLYF.

This rearrangement joins TRBV19 to TRBJ2-1; no firm D call. CDR1 is LNHDA and CDR2 is SQIVND in the germline V gene (reference sequence). The V end lost 6 bases, the J end lost 4 bases, and 7 bases lay between the germline ends. The CDR3 consists of 12 residues. The CDR3 region has the DNA TGTGCCAGTAGGATCGGATACAATGAGCAGTTCTTC. Translation gives CASRIGYNEQFF.

In this sample, this clone turned up a few times. V usage is TRBV9 and J usage is TRBJ2-6; D is possibly TRBD1 or TRBD2 (5 bases each). The CDR3 is 14 amino acids. CDR1 and CDR2 (germline): SGDLS, YYNGEE. V shed 4 bases and J shed 3 bases, with 8 bases lying between them. The CDR3 sequence: CASSLGVGANVLTF. CDR3 nucleotides: TGTGCCAGCAGCCTGGGGGTTGGGGCCAACGTCCTGACTTTC.

The genes are TRBV5-5 and TRBJ1-2; possibly TRBD1 for D (5 bases). The V gene's germline CDR1 is SGHKS and CDR2 YYEKEE (reference sequence). The CDR3 is 15 residues long. V shed 0 bases and J shed 6 bases, with 15 bases lying between them. CDR3 DNA: TGTGCCAGCAGCTTGGGGGTCGGGGGAATTAATGGCTACACCTTC. This codes for CASSLGVGGINGYTF. The full variable domain, its missing parts supplied by reference TRBV5-5 and TRBJ1-2, is DAGVTQSPTHLIKTRGQQVTLRCSPISGHKSVSWYQQVLGQGPQFIFQYYEKEERGRGNFPDRFSARQFPNYSSELNVNALLLGDSALYLCASSLGVGGINGYTFGSGTRLTVV.

The chain joins TRBV21-1 to TRBJ1-1; the table gives TRBD1 as D, unverified against the DNA. TRBV21-1 is a listed pseudogene. This CDR3 is built from 14 residues. Written as DNA, the CDR3 is TGTGCCATAAGATTGGACAGACCGAACACTGAAGCTTTCTTT. This gives the protein CAIRLDRPNTEAFF.

The CDR3 sequence: CASSWDSYNSPLHF. CDR3 in DNA: TGCGCCAGCAGCTGGGACAGCTATAATTCACCCCTCCACTTT. This chain connects TRBV5-1 to TRBJ1-6; 7 bases are a match to TRBD1. This CDR3 comprises 14 residues. V lost 3 bases to trimming and J lost 3 bases; unmatched junction nucleotides: 0. Germline values: CDR1 SGHRS, CDR2 YFSETQ. Full variable domain (outside the CDR3, taken from reference TRBV5-1 and TRBJ1-6): KAGVTQTPRYLIKTRGQQVTLSCSPISGHRSVSWYQQTPGQGLQFLFEYFSETQRNKGNFPGRFSGRQFSNSRSEMNVSTLELGDSALYLCASSWDSYNSPLHFGNGTRLTVT.

The J gene is TRBJ1-1, the V gene TRBV29-1; D is undetermined. Germline V CDR1 and CDR2: SQVTM, ANQGSEA. The CDR3 is 13 amino acids. V lost 6 bases and J lost 1, with 12 bases in between. The CDR3 DNA reads TGCAGCGTCAACCGGGCCGGGAACACTGAAGCTTTCTTT. Amino acids: CSVNRAGNTEAFF.

This chain joins TRBV7-8 and TRBJ1-1, with 7 bases identical to TRBD1. The CDR3 spans 15 residues. V lost 0 bases to trimming and J lost 5 bases; unmatched junction nucleotides: 6. Looked up from germline, CDR1 is SGHVS and CDR2 is FQNEAQ. This CDR3 is CASSLAGTVGTEAFF. In DNA, the CDR3 is TGTGCCAGCAGCTTAGCCGGGACAGTAGGGACTGAAGCTTTCTTT.

The CDR3 is CASSLFVGDSEAFF. The CDR3 coding sequence is TGCGCCAGCAGCTTGTTCGTAGGGGACAGTGAAGCTTTCTTT. The chain carries TRBV5-1 and TRBJ1-1; 7 bases map to TRBD1. The length of the CDR3 is 14 residues. Per germline, CDR1 SGHRS and CDR2 YFSETQ. The V and J ends lost 1 base and 7 bases, in that order; junction bases with no gene match: 7.

The chain combines TRBV19 with TRBJ2-7; D possibly matches TRBD1 or TRBD2 (5 bases each). Germline assignment: CDR1 LNHDA and CDR2 SQIVND (reference sequence). CDR3 length: 13 amino acids. V gave up 3 bases and J gave up 4 bases, with 10 bases separating them. CDR3 in DNA: TGTGCCAGTAGTATGAGGGGAACTTACGAGCAGTACTTC. This translates into CASSMRGTYEQYF. Filled out from reference TRBV19 and TRBJ2-7, the complete variable domain reads DGGITQSPKYLFRKEGQNVTLSCEQNLNHDAMYWYRQDPGQGLRLIYYSQIVNDFQKGDIAEGYSVSREKKESFPLTVTSAQKNPTAFYLCASSMRGTYEQYFGPGTRLTVT.

V and J are TRBV6-5 and TRBJ1-4, with unresolved D. The CDR3 sequence is 15 residues long. Per germline, CDR1 MNHEY and CDR2 SVGAGI. V lost 2 bases and J lost 0, with 7 bases in between. CDR3 loop: CASSYRAPTNEKLFF. In DNA form, the CDR3 reads TGTGCCAGCAGTTACAGGGCCCCAACTAATGAAAAACTGTTTTTT.

The chain recombines TRBV24-1 with TRBJ1-4; the D gene is possibly TRBD1 (5 bases). From germline, CDR1 is KGHDR and CDR2 SFDVKD. CDR3 length: 16 amino acids. Trimming left V 4 bases short and J 5 bases short, with 16 bases between. CDR3 protein: CATSDSRDGYNEKLFF. In DNA, the CDR3 is TGTGCCACCAGTGACTCCCGGGACGGATACAATGAAAAACTGTTTTTT.

V gene TRBV18 combines with J gene TRBJ2-5; unclear D gene. Trimming removed 5 bases from V and 5 bases from J, with 12 bases in between. The CDR3 covers 13 residues. CDR1 and CDR2 (germline): KGHSH, LQKENI. CDR3: CASSIYARETQYF. The CDR3 bases are TGTGCCAGCTCAATATATGCCAGGGAGACCCAGTACTTC.